What follows describes a single TCR beta chain. This CDR3 has 14 residues. The V gene's germline CDR1 is SGHNT and CDR2 YYREEE (reference sequence). The J segment lost 1 base and the V segment lost 5 bases, leaving 6 bases of the junction unmatched. Profiled with immunoSEQ multiplex PCR; TCRdb holds only in-frame clones, not every one. The profile covers about 220,000 clones, with approximately 83% appearing a single time and under 1.5% taken by the ten largest. These data originate in a study of blood T cell repertoires in COVID-19. The TCR sequence derives from a woman in her 40s with acute COVID-19. The chain combines TRBV5-4 with TRBJ2-7, with 7 bases identical to TRBD1. Sequencing used PBMCs or T cells enriched from blood (not recorded which). The CDR3 loop reads CASRFDRESYEQYF. In DNA form, the CDR3 reads TGTGCCAGCAGATTCGACAGGGAGTCCTACGAGCAGTACTTC.